The clone carrying this T cell receptor (beta chain) was seen more than once but under ten times. Germline loops: CDR1 MNHNY, CDR2 SVGAGI (reference sequence). The CDR3 is 14 residues long. Trimming pared 7 bases from V and 4 bases from J, leaving 16 bases between. This record comes from a study of CD8+ T cells in alopecia areata. Across the whole study: Treated patients took oral tofacitinib at 5 to 10 mg twice daily. Treatment with tofacitinib (6 to 18 months) was followed by 6 months off drug.

The authors extracted RNA and reverse transcribed it into cDNA as the sequencing template. Sequencing was performed with immunoSEQ multiplex PCR; in TCRdb, only in-frame clones are kept and a portion is missing. The table lists fewer than 250,000 clones, around 43% of them singletons. Treatment denoted: oral pan-JAK inhibitor, 5-10 mg twice daily. It was from alopecia areata patients that lesional scalp punch biopsies and peripheral blood were collected. A FACSAria was used to sort CD4+ and CD8+ T cells. These cells came from PBMCs. The V and J genes are TRBV6-6 and TRBJ1-1, with D hard to call. The sequenced sample was CD4+ T cells sorted from blood, obtained at approximately week 36, from a patient treated with tofacitinib. This receptor was taken from a human donor with alopecia areata. CDR3 DNA sequence: TGTGCCAGCACCCCCAGTTGGGGTTCCACTGAAGCTTTCTTT. It translates to CASTPSWGSTEAFF.